Listed below are T cell receptor beta chains from one sample, sequenced in a study of shared clonotypes between healthy human individuals. Method: immunoSEQ multiplex PCR; TCRdb's copy keeps in-frame clones and lacks some. The sample gives 600,000 or so clones, about 95% of which show up once; over 0.1% is in the top ten. What was sequenced was naive CD8+ T cells sorted from blood. These receptors were collected from a woman aged 30 to 39 in good health. CDR3s include the opening cysteine and the closing phenylalanine or tryptophan. A D gene is named only where the DNA matches it firmly. A clone size is listed for some rows: how often the clone was seen (once, few, many), or a class if it is expanded.

abundance: .; v_gene: TRBV7-9; d_gene: .; j_gene: TRBJ2-7; CDR3nt: TGTGCCAGCAGCCCAACGACTAGTGGCGAGCAGTACTTC; CDR3aa: CASSPTTSGEQYF
abundance: .; v_gene: TRBV30; d_gene: TRBD1; j_gene: TRBJ1-5; CDR3nt: TGTGCCTGGAGTGTAGGACAGGGGAATCAGCCCCAGCATTTT; CDR3aa: CAWSVGQGNQPQHF
abundance: .; v_gene: TRBV7-9; d_gene: TRBD1; j_gene: TRBJ2-7; CDR3nt: TGTGCCAGCAGCTCGAGACAGGGAAGGATCGAGCAGTACTTC; CDR3aa: CASSSRQGRIEQYF
abundance: .; v_gene: TRBV20-1; d_gene: .; j_gene: TRBJ2-1; CDR3nt: TGCAGTGCCTATAGGGGGAGTGAGCAGTTCTTC; CDR3aa: CSAYRGSEQFF
abundance: once; v_gene: TRBV5-6; d_gene: TRBD1; j_gene: TRBJ2-7; CDR3nt: TGTGCCAGCAGCCAGGGGGCGGGGCCGCACTACGAGCAGTACTTC; CDR3aa: CASSQGAGPHYEQYF
abundance: .; v_gene: TRBV19; d_gene: .; j_gene: TRBJ1-1; CDR3nt: TGTGCCAGTACCCTCGAAGATATGAACACTGAAGCTTTCTTT; CDR3aa: CASTLEDMNTEAFF
abundance: .; v_gene: TRBV27; d_gene: .; j_gene: TRBJ1-1; CDR3nt: TGTGCCAGCAGTTTCGCGGGGGCCACTGAAGCTTTCTTT; CDR3aa: CASSFAGATEAFF
abundance: few; v_gene: TRBV5-6; d_gene: TRBD1; j_gene: TRBJ1-1; CDR3nt: TGTGCCAGCAGCTTCGGGACAGGGAACACTGAAGCTTTCTTT; CDR3aa: CASSFGTGNTEAFF
abundance: once; v_gene: TRBV15; d_gene: .; j_gene: TRBJ2-7; CDR3nt: TGTGCCACCAGCGGTGCGGGCGGGGCGGCCTACGAGCAGTACTTC; CDR3aa: CATSGAGGAAYEQYF
abundance: .; v_gene: TRBV28; d_gene: .; j_gene: TRBJ2-7; CDR3nt: TGTGCCAGCAGTACGTACAGGCAAAGCTCCTACGAGCAGTACTTC; CDR3aa: CASSTYRQSSYEQYF
abundance: .; v_gene: TRBV25-1; d_gene: .; j_gene: TRBJ2-7; CDR3nt: TGTGCCAGCAGTGGAGGGGTCGAGCAGTACTTC; CDR3aa: CASSGGVEQYF